The source of this T cell receptor (beta chain) is a study of radiation and T cells in renal cell carcinoma. The CDR3 spans 16 residues. V dropped 3 bases and J dropped 7; count of bases not matched to a gene: 12. Germline V lookup: CDR1 SEHNR, CDR2 FQNEAQ (reference sequence). Worth noting for this clone: The target antigen is unknown.

General study results and limits: No pretreatment tumor biopsies were available for baseline clonotypes. Top tumor clonotypes rose in blood 2 weeks post-radiation, then contracted.

The protocol was immunoSEQ multiplex PCR, while the TCRdb copy is restricted to in-frame clones and leaves out a portion. The sample includes 50,000 to 75,000 clones, around 80% of them seen just once. The time point: baseline pretreatment blood. Treatment given: 15 Gy SBRT to primary tumor, nephrectomy 4 weeks later. Serial blood draws occurred at baseline and 2 and 4 weeks post-SBRT. The tumor was a clear cell renal cell carcinoma. The input for sequencing was blood, taken from a patient whose treatment included radiotherapy and nephrectomy. The chain employs TRBV7-9 and TRBJ2-1, with 7 bases matching TRBD2. This TCR was sampled from a man aged 55 to 70 with renal cell carcinoma. In DNA, the CDR3 is TGTGCCAGCAGCTTCCTGACTAGCCCATCTTCTAATGAGCAGTTCTTC. It yields the protein CASSFLTSPSSNEQFF.